A selection of T cell receptor beta chains follows, all from one sample in a study of T cells after yellow fever vaccination. Using its own MiXCR run on the 5' RACE reads, TCRdb lists one record per CDR3 protein. The sample shows 300,000 to 400,000 distinct CDR3 sequences, 8.5% to 10% of them seen only once. The specimen was PBMCs, collected on the day of the first yellow fever vaccination. Every receptor here comes from a man aged 18-30 years who received the YFV17D yellow fever vaccine. Each CDR3 is given with its conserved first and last residue. Fields, in order: D gene, V gene, clone size, J gene, CDR3 protein, CDR3 DNA. The D gene is left open where the match is weak. Only some rows state a clone size, as once, few, many or a class for expanded clones.

D gene: -
V gene: TRBV4-3
clone size: -
J gene: TRBJ2-2
CDR3 protein: CASSRLQGTLNTGELFF
CDR3 DNA: TGCGCCAGCAGCCGCCTCCAGGGGACCCTAAACACCGGGGAGCTGTTTTTT

D gene: -
V gene: TRBV12-5
clone size: -
J gene: TRBJ2-3
CDR3 protein: CASGLGGTDTQYF
CDR3 DNA: TGTGCTAGTGGTTTAGGGGGCACAGATACGCAGTATTTT

D gene: -
V gene: TRBV12-3/TRBV12-4
clone size: many
J gene: TRBJ1-2
CDR3 protein: CASSPGHNYGYTF
CDR3 DNA: TGTGCCAGCAGTCCCGGACACAACTATGGCTACACCTTC

D gene: -
V gene: TRBV20-1
clone size: -
J gene: TRBJ1-2
CDR3 protein: CSARGGYGYTF
CDR3 DNA: TGCAGTGCTAGAGGGGGCTATGGCTACACCTTC

D gene: TRBD1
V gene: TRBV7-2
clone size: few
J gene: TRBJ1-3
CDR3 protein: CASSGQGGSGNTIYF
CDR3 DNA: TGTGCCAGCAGCGGACAGGGTGGTAGTGGAAACACCATATATTTT

D gene: -
V gene: TRBV20-1
clone size: -
J gene: TRBJ1-5
CDR3 protein: CSAREGGFGVQPQHF
CDR3 DNA: TGCAGTGCTAGAGAGGGGGGCTTTGGGGTTCAGCCCCAGCATTTT

D gene: -
V gene: TRBV5-1
clone size: few
J gene: TRBJ1-1
CDR3 protein: CASKGNLRQRAFF
CDR3 DNA: TGCGCCAGCAAAGGGAACCTCCGACAGAGAGCTTTCTTT

D gene: TRBD1
V gene: TRBV7-9
clone size: -
J gene: TRBJ2-7
CDR3 protein: CASSLTLRQGAFYEQYF
CDR3 DNA: TGTGCCAGCAGCTTAACACTGCGGCAGGGGGCTTTTTACGAGCAGTACTTC

D gene: TRBD1
V gene: TRBV12-3/TRBV12-4
clone size: -
J gene: TRBJ1-5
CDR3 protein: CASIKGASQPQHF
CDR3 DNA: TGTGCCAGCATAAAGGGGGCCAGTCAGCCCCAGCATTTT

D gene: -
V gene: TRBV30
clone size: few
J gene: TRBJ2-2
CDR3 protein: CAWSVPRSQLAYTGELFF
CDR3 DNA: TGTGCCTGGAGTGTACCGAGGTCTCAACTAGCTTACACCGGGGAGCTGTTTTTT

D gene: -
V gene: TRBV27
clone size: few
J gene: TRBJ1-1
CDR3 protein: CASRGGVPLMEAFF
CDR3 DNA: TGTGCCAGCAGGGGTGGTGTACCGCTGATGGAAGCTTTCTTT

D gene: TRBD2
V gene: TRBV3-1
clone size: few
J gene: TRBJ2-1
CDR3 protein: CASSQGPGGRIGEQFF
CDR3 DNA: TGTGCCAGCAGCCAAGGTCCGGGGGGGCGAATCGGAGAGCAGTTCTTC

D gene: TRBD1
V gene: TRBV4-2
clone size: -
J gene: TRBJ2-1
CDR3 protein: CASSQERQGSYNEQFF
CDR3 DNA: TGTGCCAGCAGCCAAGAAAGACAGGGGTCCTACAATGAGCAGTTCTTC

D gene: TRBD2
V gene: TRBV11-2
clone size: -
J gene: TRBJ2-5
CDR3 protein: CASSPGELAGGETQYF
CDR3 DNA: TGTGCCAGCAGCCCCGGCGAACTAGCGGGGGGAGAGACCCAGTACTTC

D gene: -
V gene: TRBV2
clone size: -
J gene: TRBJ1-6
CDR3 protein: CASSEADWGAGNPPLHF
CDR3 DNA: TGTGCCAGCAGTGAAGCGGATTGGGGGGCTGGCAATCCACCCCTCCACTTT

D gene: TRBD1
V gene: TRBV6-4
clone size: -
J gene: TRBJ2-1
CDR3 protein: CASRTGDKGRPITYNEQFF
CDR3 DNA: TGTGCCAGCAGGACAGGGGACAAGGGGAGGCCGATTACCTACAATGAGCAGTTCTTC

D gene: TRBD1
V gene: TRBV29-1
clone size: -
J gene: TRBJ2-7
CDR3 protein: CSVEGALGQPSEQYF
CDR3 DNA: TGCAGCGTTGAAGGGGCGCTGGGACAGCCCTCCGAGCAGTACTTC

D gene: TRBD1
V gene: TRBV28
clone size: many
J gene: TRBJ2-2
CDR3 protein: CASSPGTGTGELFF
CDR3 DNA: TGTGCCAGCAGTCCCGGGACAGGGACCGGGGAGCTGTTTTTT

D gene: -
V gene: TRBV7-9
clone size: many
J gene: TRBJ1-1
CDR3 protein: CASHAQGYTEAFF
CDR3 DNA: TGTGCCAGCCACGCCCAGGGGTACACTGAAGCTTTCTTT

D gene: -
V gene: TRBV5-5
clone size: -
J gene: TRBJ2-5
CDR3 protein: CASSLGPPVEQETQYF
CDR3 DNA: TGTGCCAGCAGCTTGGGCCCGCCGGTAGAGCAAGAGACCCAGTACTTC

D gene: -
V gene: TRBV5-5
clone size: -
J gene: TRBJ2-2
CDR3 protein: CASSLEFAGAGGTGELFF
CDR3 DNA: TGTGCCAGCAGCTTGGAATTCGCCGGGGCTGGGGGCACCGGGGAGCTGTTTTTT

D gene: -
V gene: TRBV3-1
clone size: -
J gene: TRBJ1-1
CDR3 protein: CACSLFGSPGGRTEAFF
CDR3 DNA: TGTGCCTGCAGTTTATTTGGATCCCCGGGAGGGAGAACTGAAGCTTTCTTT

D gene: TRBD1
V gene: TRBV5-1
clone size: few
J gene: TRBJ2-7
CDR3 protein: CASSFGQANYEQYF
CDR3 DNA: TGCGCCAGCAGCTTCGGACAGGCAAACTACGAGCAGTACTTC

D gene: -
V gene: TRBV11-3
clone size: many
J gene: TRBJ1-1
CDR3 protein: CASSSPGNTEAFF
CDR3 DNA: TGTGCCAGCAGCTCACCAGGGAACACTGAAGCTTTCTTT

D gene: -
V gene: TRBV5-1
clone size: -
J gene: TRBJ1-2
CDR3 protein: CASSLDVRSNYGYTF
CDR3 DNA: TGCGCCAGCAGCTTGGACGTCAGGAGTAACTATGGCTACACCTTC

D gene: -
V gene: TRBV3-1
clone size: few
J gene: TRBJ1-1
CDR3 protein: CASSREWGDTEAFF
CDR3 DNA: TGTGCCAGCAGCCGTGAATGGGGCGACACTGAAGCTTTCTTT

D gene: -
V gene: TRBV5-5
clone size: many
J gene: TRBJ2-1
CDR3 protein: CASSLADPRSGQFF
CDR3 DNA: TGTGCCAGCAGCTTGGCAGATCCCAGGTCGGGGCAGTTCTTC

D gene: TRBD1
V gene: TRBV15
clone size: -
J gene: TRBJ2-3
CDR3 protein: CATSRRRTGNTDTQYF
CDR3 DNA: TGTGCCACCAGCAGAAGAAGGACAGGGAACACAGATACGCAGTATTTT

D gene: -
V gene: TRBV15
clone size: -
J gene: TRBJ1-1
CDR3 protein: CVTQPTPNTEAFF
CDR3 DNA: TGTGTAACCCAGCCGACACCGAACACTGAAGCTTTCTTT

D gene: -
V gene: TRBV6-5
clone size: few
J gene: TRBJ2-1
CDR3 protein: CASSYQPRGDEQFF
CDR3 DNA: TGTGCCAGCAGTTACCAGCCCCGCGGGGATGAGCAGTTCTTC

D gene: -
V gene: TRBV6-5
clone size: many
J gene: TRBJ2-7
CDR3 protein: CASSYSPGRSTYEQYF
CDR3 DNA: TGTGCCAGCAGTTACTCCCCGGGGAGGTCTACCTACGAGCAGTACTTC

D gene: TRBD2
V gene: TRBV7-6
clone size: few
J gene: TRBJ2-2
CDR3 protein: CASSKTSGGNTGELFF
CDR3 DNA: TGTGCCAGCAGCAAAACTAGCGGGGGGAACACCGGGGAGCTGTTTTTT

D gene: TRBD2
V gene: TRBV6-2/TRBV6-3
clone size: many
J gene: TRBJ2-1
CDR3 protein: CASSYTGSGGNEQFF
CDR3 DNA: TGTGCCAGCAGTTACACCGGTAGCGGGGGTAATGAGCAGTTCTTC

D gene: -
V gene: TRBV11-2
clone size: few
J gene: TRBJ2-3
CDR3 protein: CASSLGYFTDTQYF
CDR3 DNA: TGTGCCAGCAGCCTTGGGTACTTCACAGATACGCAGTATTTT

D gene: -
V gene: TRBV5-1
clone size: few
J gene: TRBJ2-2
CDR3 protein: CASSPGSNTGELFF
CDR3 DNA: TGCGCCAGCAGCCCGGGCTCGAACACCGGGGAGCTGTTTTTT

D gene: -
V gene: TRBV18
clone size: few
J gene: TRBJ2-5
CDR3 protein: CASSPDTRETQYF
CDR3 DNA: TGTGCCAGCTCACCGGACACTCGAGAGACCCAGTACTTC

D gene: -
V gene: TRBV20-1
clone size: -
J gene: TRBJ1-5
CDR3 protein: CSALNSNQPQHF
CDR3 DNA: TGCAGTGCTCTTAATAGCAATCAGCCCCAGCATTTT

D gene: -
V gene: TRBV20-1
clone size: -
J gene: TRBJ2-2
CDR3 protein: CSALQTGNTGELFF
CDR3 DNA: TGCAGTGCTCTGCAGACAGGGAACACCGGGGAGCTGTTTTTT

D gene: -
V gene: TRBV20-1
clone size: few
J gene: TRBJ1-1
CDR3 protein: CSATAGQNTEAFF
CDR3 DNA: TGCAGTGCTACGGCAGGTCAGAACACTGAAGCTTTCTTT

D gene: TRBD2
V gene: TRBV7-3
clone size: few
J gene: TRBJ2-1
CDR3 protein: CASSSNGLALLNEQFF
CDR3 DNA: TGTGCCAGCAGCTCAAATGGACTAGCGTTACTCAATGAGCAGTTCTTC

D gene: -
V gene: TRBV5-5
clone size: many
J gene: TRBJ2-7
CDR3 protein: CASSRWYEQYF
CDR3 DNA: TGTGCCAGCAGCCGGTGGTACGAGCAGTACTTC

D gene: TRBD2
V gene: TRBV7-2
clone size: few
J gene: TRBJ2-1
CDR3 protein: CASSFKRGGEQFF
CDR3 DNA: TGTGCCAGCAGCTTCAAGCGGGGGGGGGAGCAGTTCTTC